This is a list of T cell receptor beta chains from one sample in a study of blood T cell repertoires in COVID-19. Only in-frame clones appear in the TCRdb table, and some are missing; sequencing was by immunoSEQ multiplex PCR. The sample lists about 250,000 clones, 85% to 90% seen once, with around 1.5% in the top ten. The sequenced sample consisted of peripheral blood. These receptors were taken from a man older than 75 with acute or convalescent COVID-19. CDR3s include the opening cysteine and the closing phenylalanine or tryptophan. D genes are given only for firm matches. Size tells how often a clone was seen (once, few, many) or the class of an expanded clone, and some rows leave it out.

clone_size,d_call,j_call,v_call,cdr3_nt,cdr3_aa
once,TRBD2,TRBJ2-3,TRBV10-2,TGCGCCAGCAGTGGGGGGAGGGGACCGGATACGCAGTATTTT,CASSGGRGPDTQYF
.,TRBD1,TRBJ1-2,TRBV7-2,TGTGCCAGCAGCCCCCAGACAGGGACGGACTATGGCTACACCTTC,CASSPQTGTDYGYTF
.,TRBD1,TRBJ1-5,TRBV5-1,TGCGCCAGCAGCTCGACAACAGGGGAAGGTCAGCCCCAGCATTTT,CASSSTTGEGQPQHF
.,TRBD2,TRBJ2-7,TRBV3-1/TRBV3-2,TGTGCCAGCAGCCAAGGGCCTAGCGGGAGTGAGCAGTACTTC,CASSQGPSGSEQYF
.,.,TRBJ2-5,TRBV15,TGTGCCACCAGCATGGAGAAGGGAGTTAGGGAGACCCAGTACTTC,CATSMEKGVRETQYF
.,.,TRBJ1-4,TRBV9,TGTGCCAGCAGCGTGAGCGGTGGCAGCCTTAATGAAAAACTGTTTTTT,CASSVSGGSLNEKLFF
many,TRBD1,TRBJ1-4,TRBV5-1,TGCGCCAGCAGCTTGGGTCCGACAGGGCCCAATGAAAAACTGTTTTTT,CASSLGPTGPNEKLFF
.,.,TRBJ1-2,TRBV6-2/TRBV6-3,TGTGCCAGCAGTAACCCACAGGTTCCATTTGCCTTC,CASSNPQVPFAF
.,.,TRBJ1-1,TRBV29-1,TGCAGCGTGGACGTTAATGGGGAAGGGGCTGAAGCTTTCTTT,CSVDVNGEGAEAFF
.,TRBD2,TRBJ2-1,TRBV7-3,TGTGCCAGCAGCCGCAATAGCGGGAGATATAACAATGAGCAGTTCTTC,CASSRNSGRYNNEQFF
.,TRBD2,TRBJ2-7,TRBV28,TGTGCCAGCGCTCCGTGGGCTAGCGGGAACCCCTACGAGCAGTACTTC,CASAPWASGNPYEQYF
.,TRBD1,TRBJ1-5,TRBV11-3,TGTGCCAGCAGCCCCCCCCAATCGACAGGGATTACTAATCAGCCCCAGCATTTT,CASSPPQSTGITNQPQHF
.,.,TRBJ2-7,TRBV7-2,TGTGCCAGCAGCTTCGATGGAGCTAGCGAGCAGTACTTC,CASSFDGASEQYF
.,TRBD2,TRBJ2-7,TRBV27,TGTGCCAGCAGTTTAGAGAGCGGGGGGTACGTGTCCGAGCAGTACTTC,CASSLESGGYVSEQYF
.,TRBD2,TRBJ2-1,TRBV28,TGTGCCAGCAGTTGGACTAGCGGGAGGGCCGACAATGAGCAGTTCTTC,CASSWTSGRADNEQFF
.,TRBD2,TRBJ2-7,TRBV27,TGTGCCAGCAGTGCGGGGACTAGCGGGTTCTCCTACGAGCAGTACTTC,CASSAGTSGFSYEQYF
.,.,TRBJ1-3,TRBV4-1,TGCGCCAGCAGCCAAGTGGAGGGACTCTCTGGAAACACCATATATTTT,CASSQVEGLSGNTIYF
.,TRBD1,TRBJ1-2,TRBV10-3,TGTGCCATCAGCCGGGACAGGGGATATGGCTACACCTTC,CAISRDRGYGYTF
.,TRBD1,TRBJ2-2,TRBV19,TGTGCCAGTAGTATAGATCAGGGGGTCATCGGGGAGCTGTTTTTT,CASSIDQGVIGELFF
.,TRBD2,TRBJ2-1,TRBV7-9,TGTGCCAGCAGCTTAGCTCCGGGAGGGCCGTCCTACAATGAGCAGTTCTTC,CASSLAPGGPSYNEQFF
.,TRBD2,TRBJ2-5,TRBV19,TGTGCCAGTAGTATACCGCCGGGAGCGGGAGGTGCAGAGACCCAGTACTTC,CASSIPPGAGGAETQYF
.,TRBD1,TRBJ1-3,TRBV6-2/TRBV6-3,TGTGCCAGCAGCCCCGGGACAGCTTATTTCTCTGGAAACACCATATATTTT,CASSPGTAYFSGNTIYF
.,TRBD2,TRBJ2-7,TRBV18,TGTGCCAGCTCAGGACTAGCGGGAGGGGAAGACGAGCAGTACTTC,CASSGLAGGEDEQYF
once,TRBD1,TRBJ1-4,TRBV11-2,TGTGCCAGCAGCTTATTCCGACAGGGAGGAACTAATGAAAAACTGTTTTTT,CASSLFRQGGTNEKLFF
.,.,TRBJ2-5,TRBV7-9,TGTGCCAGCAGCTTAACACAGGCGAATGGAGAGACCCAGTACTTC,CASSLTQANGETQYF
.,TRBD2,TRBJ2-3,TRBV5-1,TGCGCCAGCAGCTTGGAAATAGCGGGGGGGAGCACAGATACGCAGTATTTT,CASSLEIAGGSTDTQYF
.,.,TRBJ1-1,TRBV6-4,TGTGCCAGCAGTGATATTAACGGGGAAGCTTTCTTT,CASSDINGEAFF
.,TRBD1,TRBJ1-4,TRBV5-6,TGTGCCAGCAGCGGGGGACAGGGAATTAATGAAAAACTGTTTTTT,CASSGGQGINEKLFF
.,.,TRBJ1-5,TRBV28,TGTGCCAGCATTTCGACAAGCAATCAGCCCCAGCATTTT,CASISTSNQPQHF
once,TRBD1,TRBJ1-1,TRBV7-8,TGTGCCAGCAGCGTGGGGACAGTAGCGATCACTGAAGCTTTCTTT,CASSVGTVAITEAFF
.,.,TRBJ1-6,TRBV4-3,TGCGCCAGCAGCCCTCGGACAGTCTCCTATAATTCACCCCTCCACTTT,CASSPRTVSYNSPLHF
.,TRBD1,TRBJ1-1,TRBV6-6,TGTGCCAGCAGTGCAAAACAGGGGGCCTTCACTGAAGCTTTCTTT,CASSAKQGAFTEAFF
.,.,TRBJ2-4,TRBV28,TGTGCCAGCAGAACCCGGGACTTATCAAACATTCAGTACTTC,CASRTRDLSNIQYF
.,.,TRBJ1-1,TRBV18,TGTGCCAGCTCACCATCGGGGGAGTACACTGAAGCTTTCTTT,CASSPSGEYTEAFF
.,TRBD2,TRBJ2-4,TRBV4-3,TGCGCCAGCAGCCATGCTAGCGGGGGGGAAAACATTCAGTACTTC,CASSHASGGENIQYF
.,TRBD2,TRBJ2-7,TRBV7-2,TGTGCCAGCACCCTAGCGGCGGGGAACGAGCAGTACTTC,CASTLAAGNEQYF
.,TRBD1,TRBJ2-1,TRBV19,TGTGCCAGTAGTATCTCCGGACAGGGAAGCTACAATGAGCAGTTCTTC,CASSISGQGSYNEQFF
.,.,TRBJ1-2,TRBV5-5,TGTGCCAGCAGCTTTAGGGGCATGGATGGCTACACCTTC,CASSFRGMDGYTF
.,TRBD1,TRBJ2-2,TRBV9,TGTGCCAGCAGCGGTCGACAGGGGGACAACACCGGGGAGCTGTTTTTT,CASSGRQGDNTGELFF
.,TRBD1,TRBJ2-5,TRBV9,TGTGCCAGCAGCGTAGGGGGGACAGGGGTCCAAGAGACCCAGTACTTC,CASSVGGTGVQETQYF
.,TRBD2,TRBJ2-7,TRBV19,TGTGCCAGTACCATCCGTGCGGGAGGGAACTACGAGCAGTACTTC,CASTIRAGGNYEQYF
.,.,TRBJ1-5,TRBV28,TGTGCCAGCAGTTTCTACAGGACGTCTAGCAATCAGCCCCAGCATTTT,CASSFYRTSSNQPQHF
.,TRBD2,TRBJ2-5,TRBV28,TGTGCCAGCAGTACCTCCCCCACTAGCGGAGGCGGAGAGACCCAGTACTTC,CASSTSPTSGGGETQYF
.,TRBD1,TRBJ2-7,TRBV27,TGTGCCAGCAGTTTAACCAAACCGGGACAGTCATCCTACGAGCAGTACTTC,CASSLTKPGQSSYEQYF
.,TRBD1,TRBJ1-5,TRBV10-3,TGTGCCACCAGTACAGGGGGCCATCAGCCCCAGCATTTT,CATSTGGHQPQHF
.,.,TRBJ2-1,TRBV29-1,TGCAGCGTTGGAGGTGGGGCAGGGGAGTCCTACAATGAGCAGTTCTTC,CSVGGGAGESYNEQFF
once,.,TRBJ1-2,TRBV5-6,TGTGCCAGCAGCGGACTTGGGTATGGCTACACCTTC,CASSGLGYGYTF
few,.,TRBJ1-4,TRBV25-1,TGTGCCAGCAGTCGGCAGGCTCACGAAAAACTGTTTTTT,CASSRQAHEKLFF
.,TRBD1,TRBJ2-7,TRBV29-1,TGCAGCGGGGGACAGGGGATTGAGCAGTACTTC,CSGGQGIEQYF
.,TRBD1,TRBJ2-3,TRBV6-5,TGTGCCAGCAGTTACGACAGGGGGGGGGATACGCAGTATTTT,CASSYDRGGDTQYF
.,.,TRBJ1-1,TRBV5-6,TGTGCCAGCAGCTTGCGGCAGGGGCACACTGAAGCTTTCTTT,CASSLRQGHTEAFF
.,.,TRBJ1-3,TRBV28,TGTGCCAGCAGTTTTTTGAGCTCTGGAAACACCATATATTTT,CASSFLSSGNTIYF
.,.,TRBJ2-1,TRBV5-1,TGCGCCAGCAGCCGCAGACTAGGAAACAATGAGCAGTTCTTC,CASSRRLGNNEQFF